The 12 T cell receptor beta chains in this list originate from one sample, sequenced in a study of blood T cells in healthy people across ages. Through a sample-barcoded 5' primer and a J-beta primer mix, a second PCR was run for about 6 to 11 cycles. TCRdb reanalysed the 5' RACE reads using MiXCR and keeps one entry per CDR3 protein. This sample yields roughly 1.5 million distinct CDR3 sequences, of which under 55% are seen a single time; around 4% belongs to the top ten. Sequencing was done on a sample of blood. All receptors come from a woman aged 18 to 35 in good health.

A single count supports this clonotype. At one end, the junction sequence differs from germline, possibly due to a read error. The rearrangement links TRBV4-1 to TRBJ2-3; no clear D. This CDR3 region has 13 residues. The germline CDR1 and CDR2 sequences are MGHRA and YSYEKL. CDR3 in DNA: TGCGCCAGCGGCCAAGATTCCACAGATACGCAGTATTTT. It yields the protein CASGQDSTDTQYF.

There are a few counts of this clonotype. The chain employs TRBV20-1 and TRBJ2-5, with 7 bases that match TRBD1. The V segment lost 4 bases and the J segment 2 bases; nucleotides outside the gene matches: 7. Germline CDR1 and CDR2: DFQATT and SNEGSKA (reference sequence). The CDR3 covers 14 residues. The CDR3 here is CSATSGTAQETQYF. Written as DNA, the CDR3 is TGCAGTGCTACCTCCGGGACAGCACAAGAGACCCAGTACTTC.

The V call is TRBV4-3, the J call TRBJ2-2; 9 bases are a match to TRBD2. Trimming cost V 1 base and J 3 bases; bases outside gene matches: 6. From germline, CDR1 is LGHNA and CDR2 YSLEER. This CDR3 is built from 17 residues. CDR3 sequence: CASSQVSSGEYTGELFF. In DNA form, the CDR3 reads TGCGCCAGCAGCCAAGTTTCTAGCGGGGAGTACACCGGGGAGCTGTTTTTT.

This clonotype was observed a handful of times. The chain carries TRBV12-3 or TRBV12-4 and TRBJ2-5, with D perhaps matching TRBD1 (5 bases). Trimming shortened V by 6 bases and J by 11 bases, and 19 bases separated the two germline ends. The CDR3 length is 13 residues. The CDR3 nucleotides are TGTGCCAGCAGAGAGAAGACGGACAATGAGCAGTACTTC. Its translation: CASREKTDNEQYF.

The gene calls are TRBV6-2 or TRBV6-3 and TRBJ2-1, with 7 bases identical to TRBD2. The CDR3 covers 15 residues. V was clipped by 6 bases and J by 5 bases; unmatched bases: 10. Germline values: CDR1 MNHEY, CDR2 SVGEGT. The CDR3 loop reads CASSPWASGNNEQFF. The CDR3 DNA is TGTGCCAGCAGCCCTTGGGCTAGCGGAAACAATGAGCAGTTCTTC.

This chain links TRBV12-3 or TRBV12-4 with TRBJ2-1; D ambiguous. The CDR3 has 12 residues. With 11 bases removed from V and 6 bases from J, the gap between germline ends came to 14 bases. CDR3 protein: CASNGQFNEQFF. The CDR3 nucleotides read TGTGCCTCCAACGGGCAGTTCAATGAGCAGTTCTTC.

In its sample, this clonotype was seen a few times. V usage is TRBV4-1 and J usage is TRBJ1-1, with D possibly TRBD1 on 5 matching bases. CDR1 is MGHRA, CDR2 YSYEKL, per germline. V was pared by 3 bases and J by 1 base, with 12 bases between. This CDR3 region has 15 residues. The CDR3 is CASSQTGTENTEAFF. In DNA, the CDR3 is TGCGCCAGCAGCCAGACCGGGACTGAGAACACTGAAGCTTTCTTT.

This CDR3 is CAYSSIPGRTLAKNIQYF. CDR3 sequence (DNA): TGTGCCTACAGCTCAATACCGGGACGAACTTTAGCCAAAAACATTCAGTACTTC. The rearrangement joins TRBV30 to TRBJ2-4, with D perhaps matching TRBD1 or TRBD2 (5 bases each). CDR1 and CDR2 (germline): GTSNPN, SVGIG (reference sequence). The CDR3 runs to 18 residues. V was cut by 7 bases and J by 0 bases, with 25 bases left in between.

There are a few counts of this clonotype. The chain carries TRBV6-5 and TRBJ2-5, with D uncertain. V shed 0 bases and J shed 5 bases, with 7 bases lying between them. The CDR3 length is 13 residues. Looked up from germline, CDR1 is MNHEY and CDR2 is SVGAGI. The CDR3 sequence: CASSYSQGETQYF. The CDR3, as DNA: TGTGCCAGCAGTTACTCGCAAGGGGAGACCCAGTACTTC.

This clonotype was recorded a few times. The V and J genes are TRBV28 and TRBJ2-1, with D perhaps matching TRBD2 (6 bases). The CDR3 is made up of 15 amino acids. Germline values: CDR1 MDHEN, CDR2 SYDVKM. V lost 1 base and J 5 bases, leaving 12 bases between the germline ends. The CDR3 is CASSLFSGGHNEQFF. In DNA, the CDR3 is TGTGCCAGCAGTTTATTTAGCGGAGGGCACAATGAGCAGTTCTTC.

The DNA for the CDR3 is TGTGCCAGCAGACCGGCACCAGCTAACTATGGCTACACCTTC. This codes for CASRPAPANYGYTF. The rearrangement links TRBV28 to TRBJ1-2; D call uncertain. The CDR3 contains 14 residues. V was shortened by 6 bases and J by 0 bases, with 11 bases between the two germline ends. Germline V CDR1 and CDR2: MDHEN, SYDVKM.

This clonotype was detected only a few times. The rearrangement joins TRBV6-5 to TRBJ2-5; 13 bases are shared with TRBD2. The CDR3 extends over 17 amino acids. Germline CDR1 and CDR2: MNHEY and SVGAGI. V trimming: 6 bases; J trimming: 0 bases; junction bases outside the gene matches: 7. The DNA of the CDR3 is TGTGCCAGCAGCTACGGAGGACTAGCGGGAGACCAAGAGACCCAGTACTTC. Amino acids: CASSYGGLAGDQETQYF.